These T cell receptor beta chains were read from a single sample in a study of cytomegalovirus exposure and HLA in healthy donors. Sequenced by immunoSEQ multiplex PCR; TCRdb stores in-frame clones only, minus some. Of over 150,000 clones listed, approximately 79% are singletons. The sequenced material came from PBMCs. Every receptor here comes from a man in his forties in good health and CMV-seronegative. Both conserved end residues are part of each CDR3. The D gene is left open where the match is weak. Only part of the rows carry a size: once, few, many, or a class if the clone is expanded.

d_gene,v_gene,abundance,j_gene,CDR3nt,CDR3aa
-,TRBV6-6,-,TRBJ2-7,TGTGCCAGCAGCTTAGGGGGAGGGATTCCAAGCGAGCAGTACTTC,CASSLGGGIPSEQYF
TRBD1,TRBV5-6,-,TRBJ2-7,TGTGCCAGCAGCTTACCGGGACAGGGGTCCTCCTACGAGCAGTACTTC,CASSLPGQGSSYEQYF
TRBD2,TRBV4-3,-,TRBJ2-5,TGCGCCAGCAGCCAGGGAGCGGGACTAAAGACCCAGTACTTC,CASSQGAGLKTQYF
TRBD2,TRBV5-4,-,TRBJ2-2,TGTGCCAGCAGCGAAGGACTAGCGGGGGAGCTGTTTTTT,CASSEGLAGELFF
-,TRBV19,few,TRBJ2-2,TGTGCCAGTAGTACAGGGTCTAAGCTGTTTTTT,CASSTGSKLFF
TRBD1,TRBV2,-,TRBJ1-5,TGTGCCAGCATGTTGGACAGGGGAGGCAATCAGCCCCAGCATTTT,CASMLDRGGNQPQHF
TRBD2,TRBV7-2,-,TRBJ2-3,TGTGCCAGCAGCTTAGGCCCCCCTTCCAAGCGGGAGCTCACAGATACGCAGTATTTT,CASSLGPPSKRELTDTQYF
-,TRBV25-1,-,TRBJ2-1,TGTGCCAGCAGTCAACAGGGCAACAATGAGCAGTTCTTC,CASSQQGNNEQFF
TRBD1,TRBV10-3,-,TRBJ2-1,TGTGCCACCCACAAAAGGACAGGAAGTAGCTCCTACAATGAGCAGTTCTTC,CATHKRTGSSSYNEQFF
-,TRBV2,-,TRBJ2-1,TGTGCCAGCTCCTTTCAGGGCGGCAACTACAATGAGCAGTTCTTC,CASSFQGGNYNEQFF
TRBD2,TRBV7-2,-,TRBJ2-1,TGTGCCAGCAGCTTTCGAGCGGGAGCGGATGAGCAGTTCTTC,CASSFRAGADEQFF
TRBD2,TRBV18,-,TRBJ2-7,TGTGCCAGCTCGGGAGGAGGACTAGCGCAGCCCCAGCAGTACTTC,CASSGGGLAQPQQYF
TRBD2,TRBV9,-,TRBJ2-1,TGTGCCAGCAGCGTAGCTAGCGGGGGCTACAATGAGCAGTTCTTC,CASSVASGGYNEQFF
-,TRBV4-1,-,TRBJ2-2,TGCGCCAGCAGCCAAGGGGCTGCGGCAGGGTGGAACACCGGGGAGCTGTTTTTT,CASSQGAAAGWNTGELFF
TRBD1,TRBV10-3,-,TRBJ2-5,TGTGCCATCAGTACTCGAACCGGGACAGTGGACCAAGAGACCCAGTACTTC,CAISTRTGTVDQETQYF
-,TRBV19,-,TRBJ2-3,TGTGCCAGTAGTCCTCAGCGAGTTACAGATACGCAGTATTTT,CASSPQRVTDTQYF
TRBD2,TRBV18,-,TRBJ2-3,TGTGCCAGCTCGTCTACTAGCGACAGCACAGATACGCAGTATTTT,CASSSTSDSTDTQYF
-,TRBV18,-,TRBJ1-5,TGTGCCAGCTCCCTCTCGGACAGAAATCAGCCCCAGCATTTT,CASSLSDRNQPQHF
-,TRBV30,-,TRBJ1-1,TGTGCCTGGAGTCAGTTGAACACTGAAGCTTTCTTT,CAWSQLNTEAFF
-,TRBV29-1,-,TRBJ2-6,TGCAGCGTCGGTGGGGGCCGAAGGGACGGGGCCAACGGCCTGACTTTC,CSVGGGRRDGANGLTF
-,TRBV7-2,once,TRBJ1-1,TGTGCCAGCAGCTTAATGGGGGCATCAAACACTGAAGCTTTCTTT,CASSLMGASNTEAFF
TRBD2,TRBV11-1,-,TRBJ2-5,TGTGCCAGCAGCCAAGGCATGGGCGGGAGGGCGGGAGAGACCCAGTACTTC,CASSQGMGGRAGETQYF
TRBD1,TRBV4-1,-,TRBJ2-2,TGCGCCAGCAGCCGAGGACAGGGGAGCAGGACCGGGGAGCTGTTTTTT,CASSRGQGSRTGELFF
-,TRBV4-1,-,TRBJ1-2,TGCGCCAGCAGCCAGGTAGACAGGCTACCCCTTAAAGGCTACACCTTC,CASSQVDRLPLKGYTF
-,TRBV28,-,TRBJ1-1,TGTGCCAGCAGTGCAGAAACAGAGAACACTGAAGCTTTCTTT,CASSAETENTEAFF